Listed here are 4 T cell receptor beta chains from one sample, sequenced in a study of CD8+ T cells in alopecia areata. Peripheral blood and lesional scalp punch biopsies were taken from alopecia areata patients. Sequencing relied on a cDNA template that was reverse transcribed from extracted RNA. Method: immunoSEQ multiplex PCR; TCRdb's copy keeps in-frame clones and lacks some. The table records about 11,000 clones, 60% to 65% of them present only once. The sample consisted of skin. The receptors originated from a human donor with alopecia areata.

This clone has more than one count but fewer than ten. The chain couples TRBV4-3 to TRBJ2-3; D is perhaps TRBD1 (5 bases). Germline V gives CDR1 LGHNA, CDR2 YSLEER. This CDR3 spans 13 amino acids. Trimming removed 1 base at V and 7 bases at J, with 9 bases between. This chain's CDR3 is CASSQVSGNTQYF. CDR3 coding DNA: TGCGCCAGCAGCCAAGTTTCAGGGAATACGCAGTATTTT.

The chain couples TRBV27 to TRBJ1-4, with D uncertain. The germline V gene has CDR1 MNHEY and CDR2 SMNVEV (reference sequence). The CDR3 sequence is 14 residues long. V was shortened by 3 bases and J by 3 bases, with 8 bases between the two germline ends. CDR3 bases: TGTGCCAGCAGTTTCTCCGGGGCTAATGAAAAACTGTTTTTT. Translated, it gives CASSFSGANEKLFF. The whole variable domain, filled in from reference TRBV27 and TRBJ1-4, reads EAQVTQNPRYLITVTGKKLTVTCSQNMNHEYMSWYRQDPGLGLRQIYYSMNVEVTDKGDVPEGYKVSRKEKRNFPLILESPSPNQTSLYFCASSFSGANEKLFFGSGTQLSVL.

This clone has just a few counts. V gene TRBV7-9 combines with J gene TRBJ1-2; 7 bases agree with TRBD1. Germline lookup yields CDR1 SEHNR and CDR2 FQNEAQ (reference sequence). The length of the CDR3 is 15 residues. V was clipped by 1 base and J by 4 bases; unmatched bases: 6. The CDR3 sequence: CASSLGGGSGYGYTF. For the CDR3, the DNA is TGTGCCAGCAGCTTAGGAGGGGGCTCGGGCTATGGCTACACCTTC.

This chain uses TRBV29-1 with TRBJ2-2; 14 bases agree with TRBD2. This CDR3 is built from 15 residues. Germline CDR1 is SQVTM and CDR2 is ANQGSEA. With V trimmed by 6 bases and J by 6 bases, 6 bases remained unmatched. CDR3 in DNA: TGCAGCGTCTCGGGACTAGCGGGAGTCTCCGGGGAGCTGTTTTTT. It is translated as CSVSGLAGVSGELFF.